This section outlines one T cell receptor (beta chain) sequence together with its context. Its antigen remains unknown. A read error may be the cause here, since a much bigger clone is one base away. Looked up from germline, CDR1 is MNHEY and CDR2 is SVGAGI. V lost 7 bases and J lost 3; bases outside the gene matches: 1. The CDR3 runs to 12 residues. The data stem from a study of beta chain features in type 1 diabetes. Overall study results and limits: VDJ junctions in type 1 diabetes patients carried more deletions and fewer insertions. Patients' naive, central memory and Treg TCRB repertoires seemed closer to one another than those of healthy donors.

The investigators reverse transcribed all of the isolated RNA, so they sequenced expressed TCRB transcripts. The study sequenced naive, central memory and regulatory T cell samples to an average of about 3.6 million reads. Clones were sequenced by immunoSEQ multiplex PCR, and TCRdb holds only the in-frame ones, with some missing. The sample carries about 620,000 clones, about 14% recorded once. The clonotype was recovered from a man between 18 and 35 years old in good health. The chain uses TRBV6-5 and TRBJ2-7; 9 bases are shared with TRBD1. The sequenced material came from naive CD4+ T cells from blood. This chain's CDR3 is CASTGQGYEQYF. The CDR3 region has the DNA TGTGCCAGCACGGGACAGGGCTACGAGCAGTACTTC.